The clone carrying this T cell receptor (beta chain) appeared a few times. Its specificity is unknown. TCRdb processed the RT-PCR reads anew with MiXCR; each CDR3 protein has one entry. The sample yields fewer than 700,000 distinct CDR3 sequences, 13% seen once. This record comes from a study of response to subunit inactivated influenza vaccine. Study results and limitations: The authors suggested that few new T cells are recruited per seasonal influenza vaccination.

The CDR3 length is 18 residues. With 3 bases clipped from V and 5 bases from J, the junction kept 14 bases outside the gene matches. The material sequenced was PBMCs from blood, taken more than 35 days after vaccination. This chain links TRBV12-3 or TRBV12-4 with TRBJ2-5, with 11 bases identical to TRBD2. The receptor's source is a middle-aged man who received an inactivated influenza vaccine. CDR3: CASSFPRQTSGVLETQYF. CDR3 nucleotides: TGTGCCAGCAGTTTTCCCCGCCAGACTAGCGGGGTTTTGGAGACCCAGTACTTC.